The 24 T cell receptor beta chains below were found in one sample sequenced in a study of CD8+CD57+ T cells in acquired aplastic anemia. TCR beta VDJ and CDR3 were profiled, and genomic DNA was the template. Each CDR3 protein is one row after TCRdb ran MiXCR on the reads. The sample has some 130,000 distinct CDR3 sequences; around 46% are singletons. Sequences were obtained from sorted CD4+, CD8+, or CD8+CD57+ T cells (not recorded which) from PBMCs. Source of these receptors: a human donor in good health, serving as a control.

The J gene is TRBJ2-3, the V gene TRBV7-3; D perhaps matches TRBD1 (5 bases). Germline assignment: CDR1 SGHTA and CDR2 FQGTGA. V lost 4 bases, J lost 2 bases, and 10 bases lay in between. The CDR3 is 14 amino acids. The CDR3 sequence is CASSWGWDTDTQYF. Written as DNA, the CDR3 is TGTGCCAGCAGCTGGGGCTGGGACACAGATACGCAGTATTTT.

This clonotype was recorded at least ten times. The chain joins TRBV19 to TRBJ1-6; a possible D gene is TRBD1 (5 bases). The CDR3 length is 16 residues. V gave up 6 bases and J gave up 4 bases, with 16 bases separating them. Germline V gene lookup returns CDR1 LNHDA and CDR2 SQIVND (reference sequence). The CDR3 nucleotides read TGTGCCAGTAGAAGGGAGATAGGGGCGTATAATTCACCCCTCCACTTT. As protein: CASRREIGAYNSPLHF.

In its sample, this clonotype was seen many times. This chain uses TRBV12-5 with TRBJ1-1; TRBD1 might be the D (6 bases). Trimming took off 1 base at V and 1 base at J, with 25 bases between the two ends. Germline values: CDR1 LGHNT, CDR2 FRNRAP. The CDR3 consists of 20 residues. As DNA, the CDR3 is TGTGCTAGTGGTTTGGCAGTGAGATGGGACACCGTCCGAGGGAACACTGAAGCTTTCTTT. Its protein is CASGLAVRWDTVRGNTEAFF.

In this sample, this clonotype turned up a few times. V gene TRBV9 combines with J gene TRBJ2-1, with TRBD2 identical over 11 bases. CDR3 length: 17 amino acids. V lost 4 bases and J lost 9; bases outside the gene matches: 15. Germline V CDR1 and CDR2: SGDLS, YYNGEE. CDR3 sequence: CASSPLVAGGPVSEQFF. CDR3 in DNA: TGTGCCAGCAGCCCCCTAGTAGCGGGGGGGCCAGTCAGTGAGCAGTTCTTC.

V is TRBV29-1 and J is TRBJ2-5, with 8 positions matching TRBD1. V lost 4 bases, J lost 4 bases, and 8 bases stayed unmatched. CDR3 length: 14 residues. Looked up from germline, CDR1 is SQVTM and CDR2 is ANQGSEA. CDR3 residues: CSVGGQGASETQYF. CDR3 coding DNA: TGCAGCGTTGGGGGGCAGGGGGCCTCAGAGACCCAGTACTTC.

There are many counts of this clonotype. The rearrangement links TRBV18 to TRBJ2-5; no clear D gene. Germline CDR1 and CDR2: KGHSH and LQKENI. Deletions cut 5 bases from V and 4 bases from J, with 11 bases between. CDR3 length: 13 residues. In nucleotides, the CDR3 is TGTGCCAGCTCAGTTTCTGTTCGAGAGACCCAGTACTTC. Residues: CASSVSVRETQYF.

V and J are TRBV15 and TRBJ2-5; 7 bases match TRBD1. The CDR3 is 15 amino acids. The V and J ends lost 3 bases and 4 bases, in that order; junction bases with no gene match: 8. Germline V gene lookup returns CDR1 LNHNV and CDR2 YYDKDF (reference sequence). CDR3 in amino acids: CATSSFVGGGETQYF. The CDR3 DNA is TGTGCCACCAGCAGTTTCGTAGGGGGCGGAGAGACCCAGTACTTC.

V usage is TRBV7-2 and J usage is TRBJ1-2; TRBD1 matches at 7 bases. CDR1 is SGHTA, CDR2 FQGNSA, per germline. V gave up 2 bases and J gave up 9 bases; unmatched junction bases: 9. The CDR3 runs 14 residues. The CDR3 DNA reads as TGTGCCAGCAGCTTAAGACAGGGTTATCTCCGCTACACCTTC. Translation gives CASSLRQGYLRYTF.

This clonotype was seen ten or more times. This chain joins TRBV29-1 and TRBJ1-4; unclear D gene. The CDR3 totals 13 residues. In germline, CDR1 is SQVTM, CDR2 ANQGSEA. V lost 7 bases and J 4 bases, leaving 13 bases between the germline ends. CDR3 in DNA: TGCAGCGCTGGCCAGCTGATTAATGAAAAACTGTTTTTT. The encoded protein is CSAGQLINEKLFF. The whole variable domain, filled in from reference TRBV29-1 and TRBJ1-4, reads SAVISQKPSRDICQRGTSLTIQCQVDSQVTMMFWYRQQPGQSLTLIATANQGSEATYESGFVIDKFPISRPNLTFSTLTVSNMSPEDSSIYLCSAGQLINEKLFFGSGTQLSVL.

This clonotype has only one observation. This chain links TRBV7-8 with TRBJ1-3; no clear D. Germline V gives CDR1 SGHVS, CDR2 FQNEAQ. The ends were cut back, 2 bases at V and 4 bases at J, with 15 bases in the middle. This CDR3 spans 16 amino acids. This CDR3 is CASSLRVPRAGNTIYF. For the CDR3, the DNA is TGTGCCAGCAGCTTAAGGGTCCCTAGGGCGGGAAACACCATATATTTT. Full variable domain (outside the CDR3, taken from reference TRBV7-8 and TRBJ1-3): GAGVSQSPRYKVAKRGQDVALRCDPISGHVSLFWYQQALGQGPEFLTYFQNEAQLDKSGLPSDRFFAERPEGSVSTLKIQRTQQEDSAVYLCASSLRVPRAGNTIYFGEGSWLTVV.

Judged by abundance, this clonotype is medium-sized. One junction end disagrees with the germline gene, perhaps due to a read error. The rearrangement links TRBV15 to TRBJ2-5; TRBD2 matches at 10 bases. CDR1 and CDR2 (germline): LNHNV, YYDKDF (reference sequence). This CDR3 has 14 amino acids. CDR3 region: CATSREGASGGQHF. CDR3 DNA: TGTGCCACCAGCAGAGAGGGCGCTAGCGGGGGTCAGCACTTC.

Only one count was recorded for this clonotype. The junction departs from germline at one end; a sequencing error may be responsible. J is TRBJ1-6 and V is TRBV4-2; D possibly corresponds to TRBD1 (5 bases). The CDR3 runs 19 residues. Germline lookup yields CDR1 LGHNA and CDR2 YNFKEQ. In DNA form, the CDR3 reads TGTGCCAGCGGCCAATCGTCGTTGGGACTAAGGCGTTTCCGTTCACCCCTCCACTTT. Protein product: CASGQSSLGLRRFRSPLHF.

This clonotype has ten or more counts. The V call is TRBV20-1, the J call TRBJ2-1, with 9 bases lining up with TRBD1. Germline V gives CDR1 DFQATT, CDR2 SNEGSKA (reference sequence). V was clipped by 3 bases and J by 2 bases; unmatched bases: 17. This CDR3 has 19 amino acids. The chain's CDR3 is CSASVDRGGFGRTYNEQFF. In DNA form, the CDR3 reads TGCAGTGCTAGTGTGGACAGGGGAGGTTTCGGGCGGACCTACAATGAGCAGTTCTTC.

This chain joins TRBV25-1 and TRBJ2-2, with D possibly matching TRBD1 (6 bases). Germline V gives CDR1 MGHDK, CDR2 SYGVNS. The V end was cut by 2 bases, the J end by 5 bases, with 15 bases between. The CDR3 length is 16 residues. The CDR3 region is CASSEVAGALTGELFF. The DNA of the CDR3 is TGTGCCAGCAGTGAAGTGGCAGGGGCCTTAACCGGGGAGCTGTTTTTT.

This rearrangement joins TRBV10-3 to TRBJ2-7, with 8 bases that match TRBD1. The CDR3 has 16 residues. The V gene end was trimmed by 0 bases and the J gene end by 6 bases; junction bases not matched to a gene: 10. Germline values: CDR1 ENHRY, CDR2 SYGVKD. CDR3 protein: CAISESRTGNLFEQYF. CDR3 sequence (DNA): TGTGCCATCAGTGAGTCCCGGACAGGGAATTTGTTCGAGCAGTACTTC.

This chain uses TRBV19 with TRBJ1-5, with D possibly TRBD1 on 6 matching bases. Deletions cut 8 bases from V and 5 bases from J, with 16 bases between. Germline V gives CDR1 LNHDA, CDR2 SQIVND (reference sequence). The CDR3 length is 14 residues. Here the CDR3 reads CASSERAGDQPQHF. The CDR3 nucleotides are TGTGCCAGTTCAGAGCGGGCAGGGGATCAGCCCCAGCATTTT.

This clonotype was recorded many times. This sequence joins TRBV15 and TRBJ2-3; 10 positions match TRBD2. V lost 5 bases and J lost 5; bases outside the gene matches: 7. This CDR3 is built from 15 residues. CDR1 LNHNV and CDR2 YYDKDF come from the germline V gene (reference sequence). CDR3 loop: CATSLTSGDLDTQYF. CDR3 DNA sequence: TGTGCCACCAGCCTAACTAGCGGGGACTTAGATACGCAGTATTTT.

The V and J genes are TRBV29-1 and TRBJ1-2, with 9 bases identical to TRBD1. The germline V gene encodes CDR1 SQVTM and CDR2 ANQGSEA. V dropped 0 bases and J dropped 2; count of bases not matched to a gene: 7. The CDR3 covers 16 residues. CDR3 nucleotides: TGCAGCGTTGAAGATCTCGGGGGACAGGGCAACTATGGCTACACCTTC. Protein sequence: CSVEDLGGQGNYGYTF.

Only a few counts were recorded for this clonotype. The final CDR3 position lacks the conserved phenylalanine or tryptophan, pointing to a likely read error. V and J are TRBV5-1 and TRBJ2-1, with a possible D match to TRBD2 (7 bases). This CDR3 is 16 amino acids long. The V end was cut by 1 base, the J end by 5 bases, with 16 bases between. CDR1 SGHRS and CDR2 YFSETQ come from the germline V gene. CDR3 sequence (DNA): TGCGCCAGCAGCTTGACAGGCGGGGGCCTGGACAATGAGCAGTTCCTC. Amino acids: CASSLTGGGLDNEQFL.

This chain joins TRBV24-1 and TRBJ1-5; possible D gene TRBD1, 5 bases. Trimming removed 4 bases from V and 3 bases from J, with 9 bases in between. From germline, CDR1 is KGHDR and CDR2 SFDVKD. CDR3 length: 14 amino acids. CDR3 DNA sequence: TGTGCCACCAGTGACCGGGACTTCAATCAGCCCCAGCATTTT. It yields the protein CATSDRDFNQPQHF.

This clonotype has a count of ten or more. The J gene is TRBJ1-2, the V gene TRBV6-5, with 10 bases matching TRBD1. The CDR3 sequence is 16 residues long. Germline lookup yields CDR1 MNHEY and CDR2 SVGAGI. The V gene end was trimmed by 2 bases and the J gene end by 1 base; junction bases not matched to a gene: 4. The CDR3: CASSYRQGAGNYGYTF. In nucleotides, the CDR3 is TGTGCCAGCAGTTACCGACAGGGGGCGGGTAACTATGGCTACACCTTC.

Notes on this clonotype: Given a much more abundant clone one base away, this may be a read error. The V gene is TRBV5-4, the J gene TRBJ1-3, with 11 bases lining up with TRBD1. Germline lookup yields CDR1 SGHNT and CDR2 YYREEE (reference sequence). The CDR3 consists of 14 residues. The CDR3 protein is CTSSLRDRGDTIYF. The CDR3 DNA follows: TGTACCAGCAGCTTGCGGGACAGGGGGGACACCATATATTTT.

This clonotype has a single count. The rearrangement links TRBV29-1 to TRBJ1-1, with D possibly TRBD1 on 6 matching bases. The CDR3 runs 13 residues. Trimming pared 6 bases from V and 2 bases from J, leaving 13 bases between. The V gene's germline CDR1 is SQVTM and CDR2 ANQGSEA. DNA for the CDR3: TGCAGCGTGTCCCGGGACACTAACACTGAAGCTTTCTTT. It specifies CSVSRDTNTEAFF.

This clonotype was seen many times. The chain carries TRBV3-1 and TRBJ2-3; the D gene is possibly TRBD2 (6 bases). Germline V lookup: CDR1 LGHDT, CDR2 YNNKEL (reference sequence). The V and J ends lost 2 bases and 3 bases respectively, with 15 bases between them. This CDR3 has 16 amino acids. The CDR3 DNA is TGTGCCAGCAGCCAATCTCCGACTAGGCCGACAGATACGCAGTATTTT. It translates to CASSQSPTRPTDTQYF.